This entry features one T cell receptor beta chain sequence. Its antigen remains unidentified. These data originate in a study of T cells after yellow fever vaccination. Study results and caveats: Shared CD4/CD8 clonotypes were a small share, likely from convergent recombination.

Germline V CDR1 and CDR2: SGHTA, FQGNSA. With V trimmed by 8 bases and J by 8 bases, 8 bases remained unmatched. This CDR3 has 14 residues. TCRdb itself ran the 5' RACE reads through MiXCR, one entry per CDR3 protein. The sample has some 240,000 distinct CDR3 sequences, roughly 3% seen once; the top ten hold about 3.3%. This specimen was CD4+ T cells sorted from PBMCs, taken 10 days after the yellow fever booster vaccination. The chain joins TRBV7-2 to TRBJ2-1; 11 bases fit TRBD1. The clonotype comes from a man aged 18 to 35 who received the YFV17D yellow fever vaccine. The CDR3 region is CASRRDRGAHEQFF. The CDR3 DNA reads TGTGCCAGCCGGAGGGACAGGGGGGCTCATGAGCAGTTCTTC.